The 23 T cell receptor beta chains below all came from one sample that was sequenced in a study of T cells in Graves' hyperthyroidism and ophthalmopathy. The source material, RNA transcripts, was used to amplify TCR beta CDR3 regions. First-round RT-PCR targeting the TCR CDR3 was performed with the HTBI primer set. A single record per CDR3 protein comes from TCRdb applying MiXCR to the multiplex PCR reads. The sample consists of over 200,000 distinct CDR3 sequences, 13% to 15% of them appearing once. Material: blood. These receptors were taken from a woman aged 40 to 55 with Graves' hyperthyroidism that later progressed to Graves' ophthalmopathy.

The chain combines TRBV29-1 with TRBJ2-3; 9 bases are a match to TRBD1. Germline loops: CDR1 SQVTM, CDR2 ANQGSEA. V was clipped by 4 bases and J by 3 bases; unmatched bases: 17. The CDR3 is 18 amino acids. The CDR3, as DNA: TGCAGCGTTGTTAGGGACAGGGATAGGTGGGCGCATACAGATACGCAGTATTTT. Encoded protein: CSVVRDRDRWAHTDTQYF.

This sequence joins TRBV6-2 or TRBV6-3 and TRBJ2-3, with D possibly TRBD2 on 6 matching bases. Germline V CDR1 and CDR2: MNHEY, SVGEGT. The CDR3 length is 15 residues. Trimming removed 0 bases from V and 4 bases from J, with 11 bases in between. The CDR3 reads CASSYSATRADTQYF. The CDR3 DNA sequence: TGTGCCAGCAGTTACTCCGCGACTAGGGCAGATACGCAGTATTTT.

This chain uses TRBV9 with TRBJ1-1, with D possibly TRBD1 on 6 matching bases. The germline V and J ends were trimmed by 0 bases and 4 bases, with 10 bases remaining between them. The CDR3 runs 14 residues. Germline assignment: CDR1 SGDLS and CDR2 YYNGEE. Here the CDR3 reads CASSVAGEFTEAFF. The CDR3 coding sequence is TGTGCCAGCAGCGTAGCAGGGGAGTTCACTGAAGCTTTCTTT. Full variable domain (remainder filled in from reference TRBV9 and TRBJ1-1): DSGVTQTPKHLITATGQRVTLRCSPRSGDLSVYWYQQSLDQGLQFLIQYYNGEERAKGNILERFSAQQFPDLHSELNLSSLELGDSALYFCASSVAGEFTEAFFGQGTRLTVV.

This clonotype was seen ten or more times. The chain uses TRBV2 and TRBJ2-7, with 8 bases aligning to TRBD1. V lost 4 bases, J lost 4 bases, and 3 bases stayed unmatched. The CDR3 contains 13 residues. Germline CDR1 SNHLY, CDR2 FYNNEI. The CDR3 protein is CASSGQGYYEQYF. Written as DNA, the CDR3 is TGTGCCAGCAGTGGACAGGGGTATTACGAGCAGTACTTC.

The count of this clonotype is one. The CDR3 bases are TGCGCCAGCAGCCAAGGACTAGCGGGAGGGCCGAGAGTTTACGGGGAGCTGTTTTTT. Residues: CASSQGLAGGPRVYGELFF. The chain uses TRBV10-2 and TRBJ2-2; 15 nucleotides line up with TRBD2. The CDR3 contains 19 residues. Germline lookup yields CDR1 WSHSY and CDR2 SAAADI. V lost 6 bases and J lost 7; bases outside the gene matches: 15.

This clonotype has at least ten counts. The chain uses TRBV2 and TRBJ1-4; weak D call: TRBD1 (5 bases). This CDR3 has 15 residues. The V end was cut by 6 bases, the J end by 5 bases, with 16 bases between. The V gene's germline CDR1 is SNHLY and CDR2 FYNNEI. The CDR3 here is CASRDRTRRNEKLFF. CDR3 DNA sequence: TGTGCCAGCAGGGATAGGACAAGAAGAAATGAAAAACTGTTTTTT.

In its sample, this clonotype was seen many times. V is TRBV24-1 and J is TRBJ2-3; TRBD2 agrees at 8 bases. The J segment lost 5 bases and the V segment lost 5 bases, leaving 5 bases of the junction unmatched. The CDR3 is made up of 14 amino acids. Germline-derived CDR1 and CDR2 are KGHDR and SFDVKD. CDR3 protein: CATSGAGGGDTQYF. The CDR3 region has the DNA TGTGCCACCAGTGGGGCGGGAGGCGGAGATACGCAGTATTTT.

This clonotype was counted ten times or more. The chain combines TRBV28 with TRBJ2-7; TRBD1 is a possible D gene (6 bases). V was pared by 3 bases and J by 4 bases, with 19 bases between. The V gene's germline CDR1 is MDHEN and CDR2 SYDVKM. This CDR3 comprises 16 residues. CDR3 region: CASSLAGTPAQYEQYF. The CDR3, as DNA: TGTGCCAGCAGTTTGGCCGGGACACCGGCTCAATACGAGCAGTACTTC.

Details on this clonotype: One end of the junction fails to match germline, which may point to a read error. The genes are TRBV12-3 or TRBV12-4 and TRBJ2-2; the match to TRBD2 covers 7 bases. The CDR3 spans 15 residues. The CDR3 coding sequence is TGTGTCAGCAGTTTAAGCGGGGCGAACACCGGGGAGCTGTTTTTT. Its protein product is CVSSLSGANTGELFF.

The sample holds many counts of this clonotype. The J gene is TRBJ2-7, the V gene TRBV28, with D uncertain. CDR3 length: 12 residues. Deletions cut 2 bases from V and 5 bases from J, with 7 bases between. The germline V gene encodes CDR1 MDHEN and CDR2 SYDVKM. The CDR3 reads CASSLIWDEQYF. CDR3 nucleotide sequence: TGTGCCAGCAGTTTAATCTGGGACGAGCAGTACTTC.

This clonotype was observed a few times. CDR3 in DNA: TGCGCCAGCAGCCAAGGTCCGGGACTAGCGAGGGGGAGTGAGCAGTTCTTC. Protein sequence: CASSQGPGLARGSEQFF. The V gene is TRBV4-1, the J gene TRBJ2-1; 10 nucleotides line up with TRBD2. This CDR3 spans 17 amino acids. The germline V gene encodes CDR1 MGHRA and CDR2 YSYEKL. Losses at the gene ends were 1 base for V and 9 bases for J; bases not matched to a gene: 12.

This clonotype was detected only a few times. The gene calls are TRBV5-5 and TRBJ2-1; the D is unclear. This CDR3 contains 15 residues. Trimming left V 4 bases short and J 8 bases short, with 19 bases between. Germline V CDR1 and CDR2: SGHKS, YYEKEE (reference sequence). The chain's CDR3 is CASSRALGSSYEQFF. Written as DNA, the CDR3 is TGTGCCAGCAGCCGCGCGCTGGGGTCGAGCTATGAGCAGTTCTTC.

This clonotype was seen many times. The chain joins TRBV2 to TRBJ2-1; possibly TRBD1 for D (6 bases). The V gene lost 10 bases and the J gene lost 0 bases, with 16 bases spanning the gap. Germline-derived CDR1 and CDR2 are SNHLY and FYNNEI. This CDR3 has 15 residues. The CDR3 DNA reads TGTGCCAAGGGGGACACCGAGAGCTCCTACAATGAGCAGTTCTTC. Residues: CAKGDTESSYNEQFF.

This clonotype was seen ten or more times. The chain has TRBV7-6 and TRBJ2-3; possibly TRBD2 for D (5 bases). Germline V gene data show CDR1 as SGHVS and CDR2 as FNYEAQ. The CDR3 contains 15 residues. V gave up 4 bases and J gave up 4 bases, with 15 bases separating them. CDR3 bases: TGTGCCAGCAGCTCCGCTGGACTTTCTGCAGATACGCAGTATTTT. Its protein is CASSSAGLSADTQYF.

There are many counts of this clonotype. The rearrangement links TRBV20-1 to TRBJ2-1; 8 bases are a match to TRBD2. CDR1 and CDR2 (germline): DFQATT, SNEGSKA (reference sequence). J was trimmed by 4 bases and V by 8 bases; bases with no gene match: 7. The CDR3 length is 13 residues. The CDR3 spells CSYLAGMYNEQFF. Here the CDR3 DNA reads TGCAGTTACCTAGCGGGCATGTACAATGAGCAGTTCTTC.

Comments on this clonotype: This clone may be a read error of a much larger clone one base away. J is TRBJ1-1 and V is TRBV11-2; D remains unclear. The CDR3 runs 13 residues. Trimming pared 2 bases from V and 1 base from J, leaving 5 bases between. CDR1 and CDR2 (germline): SGHAT, FQNNGV. CDR3 DNA: TGTGCCAGCAGCTTAATAGAGAACACTGAAGCTTTCTTT. Its translation is CASSLIENTEAFF.

The table lists this clonotype with many counts. The rearrangement joins TRBV10-3 to TRBJ1-5, with D possibly matching TRBD1 (5 bases). Germline lookup yields CDR1 ENHRY and CDR2 SYGVKD. The V gene lost 7 bases and the J gene lost 0 bases, with 10 bases spanning the gap. The CDR3 sequence is 14 residues long. CDR3 region: CAIKDTYSNQPQHF. The CDR3 bases are TGTGCCATCAAGGACACCTATAGCAATCAGCCCCAGCATTTT.

Details on this clonotype: An end of the junction differs from the germline gene, which may be a read error. This chain connects TRBV12-3 or TRBV12-4 to TRBJ2-2; D assignment may be TRBD1 or TRBD2 (5 bases each). The length of the CDR3 is 16 residues. The CDR3 sequence is CASSFGAPANTGELLF. The CDR3 nucleotides are TGTGCCAGCTCCTTTGGGGCCCCAGCGAACACCGGGGAGCTGCTTTTT.

This clonotype was recorded a few times. The chain combines TRBV9 with TRBJ2-7; perhaps D is TRBD1 or TRBD2 (6 bases each). Trimming shortened V by 0 bases and J by 3 bases, and 16 bases separated the two germline ends. Per germline, CDR1 SGDLS and CDR2 YYNGEE. The CDR3 is made up of 16 amino acids. The CDR3 DNA sequence: TGTGCCAGCAGCGTAGGTCCCGCGGAGGGGGACTACGAGCAGTACTTC. It encodes CASSVGPAEGDYEQYF.

The table lists this clonotype with many counts. V usage is TRBV12-3 or TRBV12-4 and J usage is TRBJ2-3; no clear D gene. The CDR3 contains 14 residues. Trimming cost V 2 bases and J 3 bases, with 9 bases left between them. DNA for the CDR3: TGTGCCAGCAGTTTATTAGTACCTACAGATACGCAGTATTTT. It translates to CASSLLVPTDTQYF.

This clonotype has ten or more counts. This rearrangement joins TRBV7-8 to TRBJ1-5; 8 positions match TRBD1. V lost 4 bases to trimming and J lost 1 base; unmatched junction nucleotides: 15. This CDR3 is built from 19 residues. Germline CDR1 and CDR2: SGHVS and FQNEAQ. CDR3 bases: TGTGCCAGCAGCTCGGCCTGGGACAGGATAACTGGGAGCAATCAGCCCCAGCATTTT. Protein sequence: CASSSAWDRITGSNQPQHF. Filled out from reference TRBV7-8 and TRBJ1-5, the complete variable domain reads GAGVSQSPRYKVAKRGQDVALRCDPISGHVSLFWYQQALGQGPEFLTYFQNEAQLDKSGLPSDRFFAERPEGSVSTLKIQRTQQEDSAVYLCASSSAWDRITGSNQPQHFGDGTRLSIL.

This clonotype was recorded a few times. The chain couples TRBV20-1 to TRBJ1-2, with D possibly matching TRBD1 (5 bases). This CDR3 has 13 residues. V dropped 3 bases and J dropped 4 bases, with 12 bases sitting between them. The germline gives CDR1 DFQATT, CDR2 SNEGSKA (reference sequence). Here the CDR3 reads CSASLGVGYGYTF. The CDR3 nucleotides read TGCAGTGCTAGTTTGGGGGTTGGCTATGGCTACACCTTC.

CDR3 sequence reads: CASSLGGQGWREQYF. DNA for the CDR3: TGCGCCAGCAGCTTGGGCGGACAGGGTTGGAGAGAGCAGTACTTC. The genes are TRBV5-1 and TRBJ2-7; 8 bases line up with TRBD1. In germline, CDR1 is SGHRS, CDR2 YFSETQ. V gave up 0 bases and J gave up 7 bases; unmatched junction bases: 9. The CDR3 contains 15 residues.